This T cell receptor beta chain was obtained from a study of radiotherapy plus CTLA-4 blockade in lung cancer. Study at large: An objective response was seen in 15% to 20% of patients, and disease control in about 30%.

On this clone itself: Its antigen is unidentified.

Patients in the study, people with chemo-refractory metastatic non-small-cell lung cancer, received focal radiation plus ipilimumab CTLA-4 blockade. Sequencing was performed with immunoSEQ multiplex PCR; in TCRdb, only in-frame clones are kept and a portion is missing. Of tens of thousands of clones listed, 72% were seen once; the top ten hold about a tenth. Study outcomes and limitations: Strongest reported response predictors: early blood clone changes and post-radiation interferon-beta. Peripheral blood showed expansion of tumor-derived TCR clones after radiotherapy and ipilimumab.

Germline assignment: CDR1 SGHNT and CDR2 YYREEE (reference sequence). V was clipped by 3 bases and J by 3 bases, with 16 bases between them. The CDR3 extends over 16 amino acids. This clonotype originated in a human donor with non-small cell lung cancer who had stable disease on radiotherapy plus ipilimumab. The chain employs TRBV5-4 and TRBJ2-4; D is possibly TRBD1 (6 bases). The specimen comprised peripheral blood, sampled from a patient treated with radiotherapy plus ipilimumab. CDR3 loop: CASSSSGEWGKNIQYF. For the CDR3, the DNA is TGTGCCAGCAGCTCGTCAGGGGAGTGGGGCAAAAACATTCAGTACTTC.